This entry features one T cell receptor beta chain sequence. The sample is drawn from a study of blood T cell repertoires in COVID-19. Profiling relied on immunoSEQ multiplex PCR, and the TCRdb table lists in-frame clones only, not all of them. The table has approximately 200,000 clones, less than 90% seen once. Sequenced sample: peripheral blood. The source of this sequence is a man aged 35 to 55 with active or convalescent COVID-19.

As DNA, the CDR3 is TGCGCCAGCAGCCAAGTTCAGGCGAGCGGGGGCCGTGCCTATGGCTACACCTTC. Encoded protein: CASSQVQASGGRAYGYTF. The chain links TRBV4-1 to TRBJ1-2, with TRBD1 as a possible D gene (6 bases). The CDR3 covers 18 residues. Trimming shortened V by 1 base and J by 4 bases, and 22 bases separated the two germline ends. CDR1 is MGHRA, CDR2 YSYEKL, per germline.